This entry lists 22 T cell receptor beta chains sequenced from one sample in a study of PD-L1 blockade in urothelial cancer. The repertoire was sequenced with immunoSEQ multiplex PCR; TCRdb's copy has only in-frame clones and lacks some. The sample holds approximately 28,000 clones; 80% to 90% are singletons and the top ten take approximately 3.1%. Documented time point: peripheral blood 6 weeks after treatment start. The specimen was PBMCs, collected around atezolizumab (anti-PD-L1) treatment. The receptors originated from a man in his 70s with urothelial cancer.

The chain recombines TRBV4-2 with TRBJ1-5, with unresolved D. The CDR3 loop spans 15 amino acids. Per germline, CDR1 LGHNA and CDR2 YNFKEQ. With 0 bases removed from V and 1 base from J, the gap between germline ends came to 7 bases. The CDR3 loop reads CASSQDDGSNQPQHF. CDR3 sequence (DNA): TGTGCCAGCAGCCAAGATGACGGGAGCAATCAGCCCCAGCATTTT.

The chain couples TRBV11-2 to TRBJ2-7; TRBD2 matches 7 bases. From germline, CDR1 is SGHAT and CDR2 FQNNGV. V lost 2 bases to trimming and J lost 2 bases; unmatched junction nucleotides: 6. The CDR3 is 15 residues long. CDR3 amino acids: CASSLLASGTYEQYF. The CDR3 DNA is TGTGCCAGCAGCTTATTGGCTAGCGGTACCTACGAGCAGTACTTC.

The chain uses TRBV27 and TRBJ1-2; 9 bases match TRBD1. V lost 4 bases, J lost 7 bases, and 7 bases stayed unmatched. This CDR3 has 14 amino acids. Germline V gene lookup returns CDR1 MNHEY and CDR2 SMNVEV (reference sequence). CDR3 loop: CASSSTGGGFGYTF. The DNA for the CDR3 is TGTGCCAGCAGTTCAACAGGGGGCGGCTTTGGCTACACCTTC.

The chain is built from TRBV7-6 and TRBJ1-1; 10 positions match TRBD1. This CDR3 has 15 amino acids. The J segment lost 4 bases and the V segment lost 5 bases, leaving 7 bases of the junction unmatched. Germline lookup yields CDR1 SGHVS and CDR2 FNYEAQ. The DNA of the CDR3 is TGTGCCAGCAGCGCCCCCGGGACAGGGGTCACTGAAGCTTTCTTT. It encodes CASSAPGTGVTEAFF.

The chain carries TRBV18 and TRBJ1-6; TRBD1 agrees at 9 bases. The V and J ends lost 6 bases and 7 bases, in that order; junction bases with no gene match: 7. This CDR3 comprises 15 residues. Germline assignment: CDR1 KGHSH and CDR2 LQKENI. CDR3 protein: CASSWGGQGNSPLHF. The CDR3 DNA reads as TGTGCCAGCTCGTGGGGAGGACAGGGGAATTCACCCCTCCACTTT.

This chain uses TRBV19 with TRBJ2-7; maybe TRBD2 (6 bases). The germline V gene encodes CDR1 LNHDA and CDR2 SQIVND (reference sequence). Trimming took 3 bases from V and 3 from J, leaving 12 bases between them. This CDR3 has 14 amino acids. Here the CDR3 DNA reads TGTGCCAGTAGTATCGGGGCGGGATTCTACGAGCAGTACTTC. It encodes CASSIGAGFYEQYF.

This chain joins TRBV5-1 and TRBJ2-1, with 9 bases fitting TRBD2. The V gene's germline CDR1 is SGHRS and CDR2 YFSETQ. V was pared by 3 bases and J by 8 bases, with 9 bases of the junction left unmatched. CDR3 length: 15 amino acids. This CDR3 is CASSSSGTSSDEQFF. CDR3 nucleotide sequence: TGCGCCAGCAGCTCTTCCGGGACTAGCTCCGATGAGCAGTTCTTC.

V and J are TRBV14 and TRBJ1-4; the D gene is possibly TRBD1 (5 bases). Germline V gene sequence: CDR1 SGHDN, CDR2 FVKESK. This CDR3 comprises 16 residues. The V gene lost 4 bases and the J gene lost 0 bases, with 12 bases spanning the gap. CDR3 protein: CASSRGTGSTNEKLFF. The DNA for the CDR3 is TGTGCCAGCAGCCGGGGGACTGGATCAACTAATGAAAAACTGTTTTTT. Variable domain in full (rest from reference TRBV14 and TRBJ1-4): EAGVTQFPSHSVIEKGQTVTLRCDPISGHDNLYWYRRVMGKEIKFLLHFVKESKQDESGMPNNRFLAERTGGTYSTLKVQPAELEDSGVYFCASSRGTGSTNEKLFFGSGTQLSVL.

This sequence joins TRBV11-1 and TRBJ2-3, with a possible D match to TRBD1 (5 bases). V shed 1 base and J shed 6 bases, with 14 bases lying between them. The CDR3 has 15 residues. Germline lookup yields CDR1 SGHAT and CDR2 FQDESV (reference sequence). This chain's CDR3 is CASSLGAGFGDTQYF. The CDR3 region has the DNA TGTGCCAGCAGCTTAGGCGCAGGGTTCGGTGATACGCAGTATTTT.

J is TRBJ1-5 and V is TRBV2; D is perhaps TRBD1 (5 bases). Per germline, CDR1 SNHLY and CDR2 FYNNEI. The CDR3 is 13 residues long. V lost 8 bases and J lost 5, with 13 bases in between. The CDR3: CASAGSPDQPQHF. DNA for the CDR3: TGTGCCAGCGCAGGGTCTCCTGATCAGCCCCAGCATTTT.

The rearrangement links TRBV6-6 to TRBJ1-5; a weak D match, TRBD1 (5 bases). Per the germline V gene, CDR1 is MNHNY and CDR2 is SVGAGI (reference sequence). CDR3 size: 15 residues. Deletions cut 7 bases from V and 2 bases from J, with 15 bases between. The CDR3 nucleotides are TGTGCCAGCAACCGGGGGGGTGAGGGCAATCAGCCCCAGCATTTT. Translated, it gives CASNRGGEGNQPQHF.

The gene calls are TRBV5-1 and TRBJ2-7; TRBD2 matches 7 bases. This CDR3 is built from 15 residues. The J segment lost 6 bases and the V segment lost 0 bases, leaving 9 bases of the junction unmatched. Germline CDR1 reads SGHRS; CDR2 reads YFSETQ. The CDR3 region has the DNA TGCGCCAGCAGCTTGGCCGGCGGGAGCGTGGCCGAGCAGTACTTC. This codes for CASSLAGGSVAEQYF.

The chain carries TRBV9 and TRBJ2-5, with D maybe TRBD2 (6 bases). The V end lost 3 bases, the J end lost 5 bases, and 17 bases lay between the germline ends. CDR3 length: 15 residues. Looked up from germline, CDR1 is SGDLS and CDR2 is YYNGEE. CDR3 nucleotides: TGTGCCAGCAGCGCCCCCGGAGGGGTCCGCGAGACCCAGTACTTC. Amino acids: CASSAPGGVRETQYF.

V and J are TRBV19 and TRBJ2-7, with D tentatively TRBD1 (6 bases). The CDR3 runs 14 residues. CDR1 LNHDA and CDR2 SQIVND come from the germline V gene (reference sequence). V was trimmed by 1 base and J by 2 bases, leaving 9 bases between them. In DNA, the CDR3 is TGTGCCAGTAGTATAGCGGACAGCGCCTACGAGCAGTACTTC. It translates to CASSIADSAYEQYF.

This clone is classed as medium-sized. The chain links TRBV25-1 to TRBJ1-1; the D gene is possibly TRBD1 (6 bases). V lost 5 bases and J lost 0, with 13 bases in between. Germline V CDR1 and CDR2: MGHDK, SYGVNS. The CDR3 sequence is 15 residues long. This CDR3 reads CASSSGEILNTEAFF. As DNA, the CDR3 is TGTGCCAGCAGTTCAGGGGAAATCTTGAACACTGAAGCTTTCTTT.

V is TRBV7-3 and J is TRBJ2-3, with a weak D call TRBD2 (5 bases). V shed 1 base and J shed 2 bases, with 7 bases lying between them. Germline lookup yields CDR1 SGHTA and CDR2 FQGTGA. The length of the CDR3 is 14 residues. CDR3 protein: CASSLRLATDTQYF. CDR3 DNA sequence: TGTGCCAGCAGCTTAAGGCTAGCCACAGATACGCAGTATTTT.

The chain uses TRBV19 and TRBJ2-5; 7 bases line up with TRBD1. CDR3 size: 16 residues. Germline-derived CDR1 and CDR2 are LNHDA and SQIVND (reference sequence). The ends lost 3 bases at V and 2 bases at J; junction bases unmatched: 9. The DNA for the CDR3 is TGTGCCAGTAGTATGGTGCCGGGACAGAGACAAGAGACCCAGTACTTC. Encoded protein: CASSMVPGQRQETQYF.

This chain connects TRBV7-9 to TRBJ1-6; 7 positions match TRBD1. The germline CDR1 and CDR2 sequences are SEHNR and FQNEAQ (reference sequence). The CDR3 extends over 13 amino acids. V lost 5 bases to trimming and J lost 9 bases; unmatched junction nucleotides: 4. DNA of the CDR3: TGTGCCAGCAGCAACGACAGGGTTTCACCCCTCCACTTT. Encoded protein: CASSNDRVSPLHF.

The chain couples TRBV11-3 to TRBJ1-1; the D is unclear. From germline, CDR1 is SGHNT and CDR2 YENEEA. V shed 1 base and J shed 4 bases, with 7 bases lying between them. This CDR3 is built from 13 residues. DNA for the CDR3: TGTGCCAGCAGCTTAGCCCCCATCACTGAAGCTTTCTTT. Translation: CASSLAPITEAFF.

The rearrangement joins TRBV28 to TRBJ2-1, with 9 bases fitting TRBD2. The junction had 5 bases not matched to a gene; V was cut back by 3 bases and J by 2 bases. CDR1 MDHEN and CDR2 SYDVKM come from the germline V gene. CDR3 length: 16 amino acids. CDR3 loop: CASSFSLAGTYNEQFF. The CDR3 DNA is TGTGCCAGCAGTTTCTCCCTAGCGGGAACCTACAATGAGCAGTTCTTC.

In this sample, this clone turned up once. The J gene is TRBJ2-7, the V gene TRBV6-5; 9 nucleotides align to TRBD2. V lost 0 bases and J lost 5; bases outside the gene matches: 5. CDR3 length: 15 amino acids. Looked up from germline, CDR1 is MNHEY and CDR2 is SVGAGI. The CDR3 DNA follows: TGTGCCAGCAGTTACTCGTCGGGACTAGCCGACGAGCAGTACTTC. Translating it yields CASSYSSGLADEQYF.

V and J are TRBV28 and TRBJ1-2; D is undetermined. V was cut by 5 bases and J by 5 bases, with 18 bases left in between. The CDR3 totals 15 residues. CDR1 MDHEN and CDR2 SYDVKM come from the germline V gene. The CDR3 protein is CASSITPDAVYGYTF. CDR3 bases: TGTGCCAGCAGTATTACACCCGACGCGGTGTATGGCTACACCTTC.